The entry below describes one T cell receptor (beta chain). This entry comes from a study of shared clonotypes between healthy human individuals. Assay used: immunoSEQ multiplex PCR; TCRdb lists only in-frame clones, some missing. The table lists around 2.3 million clones, almost 96% of them singletons, with around 0.13% in the top ten. The CDR3 totals 15 residues. Unmatched junction bases numbered 7, after V lost 2 bases and J lost 6 bases. Germline lookup yields CDR1 SGHTA and CDR2 FQGNSA. This receptor was identified in a man between 18 and 35 years old in good health. Material: naive CD4+ T cells sorted from blood. Regarding subset: CD45RA+ positively selected. This chain links TRBV7-2 with TRBJ1-5; 7 nucleotides agree with TRBD1. Here the CDR3 reads CASSLSQGVSQPQHF. CDR3 bases: TGTGCCAGCAGCTTAAGCCAGGGGGTAAGTCAGCCCCAGCATTTT.